This is a list of T cell receptor beta chains from one sample in a study of shared T cell receptors in the human thymus. Libraries were prepared by immunoSEQ multiplex PCR; TCRdb keeps only in-frame clonotypes and omits some of them. Of about 710,000 clones in the sample, roughly 86% were seen once. These records were also assigned to another study, of human thymus T cells.

The sequenced material came from thymocytes. The source of these receptors is a boy under two years old with a congenital heart defect. The CDR3 runs from the conserved cysteine through the conserved F or W. D genes are given only for firm matches. Some rows have no size entry. The others give once, few or many, or a class for an expanded clone.

D: TRBD1; size: NA; J: TRBJ1-4; V: TRBV6-1; CDR3: CASSGQGVANEKLFF; DNA: TGTGCCAGCAGTGGTCAGGGGGTGGCTAATGAAAAACTGTTTTTT
D: NA; size: once; J: TRBJ2-7; V: TRBV27; CDR3: CASSGPGEVGPYEQYF; DNA: TGTGCCAGCAGTGGCCCTGGAGAGGTCGGTCCCTACGAGCAGTACTTC
D: TRBD1; size: NA; J: TRBJ2-7; V: TRBV11-3; CDR3: CASSSTGAGTGPYEQYF; DNA: TGTGCCAGCAGCTCCACAGGAGCCGGGACAGGTCCCTACGAGCAGTACTTC
D: TRBD2; size: once; J: TRBJ2-7; V: TRBV27; CDR3: CASTQLAGGNYEQYF; DNA: TGTGCCAGCACTCAACTAGCGGGGGGAAACTACGAGCAGTACTTC
D: TRBD2; size: NA; J: TRBJ2-7; V: TRBV4-3; CDR3: CASSPARRLAGREGEQYF; DNA: TGCGCCAGCAGCCCAGCCCGAAGGCTAGCGGGGAGAGAGGGGGAGCAGTACTTC
D: NA; size: NA; J: TRBJ1-1; V: TRBV5-6; CDR3: CASSFRVLNTEAFF; DNA: TGTGCCAGCAGCTTCAGGGTATTGAACACTGAAGCTTTCTTT
D: TRBD2; size: NA; J: TRBJ2-3; V: TRBV4-1; CDR3: CASSQDREGLTGSSTDTQYF; DNA: TGCGCCAGCAGCCAAGATAGGGAGGGCCTCACGGGATCTAGCACAGATACGCAGTATTTT
D: NA; size: NA; J: TRBJ2-3; V: TRBV30; CDR3: CAWSVGDTDTQYF; DNA: TGTGCCTGGAGTGTAGGGGACACAGATACGCAGTATTTT
D: TRBD2; size: NA; J: TRBJ2-1; V: TRBV27; CDR3: CASSSHRLAGNEQFF; DNA: TGTGCCAGCAGTTCCCACCGACTAGCGGGCAATGAGCAGTTCTTC
D: NA; size: NA; J: TRBJ2-3; V: TRBV30; CDR3: CAVGGETQYF; DNA: TGTGCCGTAGGAGGGGAGACGCAGTATTTT
D: NA; size: NA; J: TRBJ2-5; V: TRBV11-2; CDR3: CASSLGALPGQQETQYF; DNA: TGTGCCAGCAGCTTAGGCGCGCTGCCGGGACAACAAGAGACCCAGTACTTC
D: TRBD2; size: NA; J: TRBJ2-5; V: TRBV29-1; CDR3: CSALGLAGSLLETQYF; DNA: TGCAGCGCCCTGGGACTAGCGGGATCGTTGCTGGAGACCCAGTACTTC
D: NA; size: NA; J: TRBJ1-1; V: TRBV20-1; CDR3: CSVLFRAEAFF; DNA: TGCAGTGTTTTGTTCCGGGCTGAAGCTTTCTTT
D: NA; size: NA; J: TRBJ1-5; V: TRBV13; CDR3: CASSSRQCGNQPQHF; DNA: TGTGCCAGCAGCTCCAGACAATGTGGCAATCAGCCCCAGCATTTT